Following are 4 T cell receptor beta chains from one sample sequenced in a study of T cells after posttransplantation cyclophosphamide. The table came from immunoSEQ multiplex PCR; TCRdb's copy has only in-frame clones and leaves some out. The table lists roughly 8,000 clones, with no singletons. A marrow graft followed busulfan-fludarabine conditioning, with cyclophosphamide on days +3 and +4. Here the sequenced sample was PBMCs, taken after allogeneic stem cell transplant with posttransplant cyclophosphamide. The receptors here all came from a male patient aged 18-30 years who received an allogeneic stem cell transplant from an unrelated donor, was CMV-positive, and had acute and chronic GVHD. The graft donor may account for some of the T cells.

This clone showed up many times. The chain is built from TRBV30 and TRBJ2-3; 11 bases match TRBD2. V lost 3 bases, J lost 3 bases, and 2 bases stayed unmatched. The germline V gene has CDR1 GTSNPN and CDR2 SVGIG (reference sequence). The CDR3 loop spans 14 amino acids. CDR3 DNA sequence: TGTGCCTGGAGGACTAGCGGGGCAACAGATACGCAGTATTTT. Translating gives CAWRTSGATDTQYF.

The sample holds many counts of this clone. The gene calls are TRBV7-9 and TRBJ1-2; D is undetermined. Germline CDR1 is SEHNR and CDR2 is FQNEAQ (reference sequence). CDR3 size: 15 residues. V lost 5 bases, J lost 8 bases, and 21 bases lay in between. This CDR3 is CASSPLGGQRLGYTF. CDR3 nucleotide sequence: TGTGCCAGCAGCCCCCTGGGTGGCCAGCGGCTAGGCTACACCTTC.

Ten or more counts support this clone. The CDR3 is CASSITQGARSPLHF. Here the CDR3 DNA reads TGTGCCAGCAGCATAACTCAGGGGGCTAGGTCACCCCTCCACTTT. The chain joins TRBV9 to TRBJ1-6; the match to TRBD1 covers 8 bases. The trim removed 4 bases at V and 10 bases at J, leaving 10 bases unmatched. CDR1 is SGDLS and CDR2 is YYNGEE in the germline V gene. There are 15 residues in the CDR3. Variable domain in full (rest from reference TRBV9 and TRBJ1-6): DSGVTQTPKHLITATGQRVTLRCSPRSGDLSVYWYQQSLDQGLQFLIQYYNGEERAKGNILERFSAQQFPDLHSELNLSSLELGDSALYFCASSITQGARSPLHFGNGTRLTVT.

By frequency in the sample, this clone is medium-sized. This chain joins TRBV10-3 and TRBJ1-1; 10 bases line up with TRBD1. Per the germline V gene, CDR1 is ENHRY and CDR2 is SYGVKD. J lost 8 bases, V lost 6 bases, and 15 bases had no gene match. The CDR3 is 16 amino acids. The CDR3 is CAISSHRDRGRVEAFF. The CDR3 nucleotides read TGTGCCATCAGCAGCCACCGGGACAGGGGAAGGGTGGAAGCTTTCTTT.